This TCR beta chain was identified during a study of blood T cell repertoires in COVID-19. The overall study: Nucleic acid was either cDNA or gDNA, and it came from T cells, B-cell-depleted T cells, or PBMCs.

As originally analysed: Amplification from reference gene primers served as the basis for estimated nucleated cell counts. The table came from immunoSEQ multiplex PCR; TCRdb's copy has only in-frame clones and leaves some out. V, J and clone size derive from that table, while D and trimming were established from the DNA sequence. Among around 67,000 clones, around four fifths were seen once, and the ten largest hold approximately 35%. The CDR3 runs 14 residues. Germline loops: CDR1 MDHEN, CDR2 SYDVKM. Trimming shortened V by 4 bases and J by 1 base, and 10 bases separated the two germline ends. The TCR sequence derives from a man between 65 and 85 years old with acute or convalescent COVID-19. The chain links TRBV28 to TRBJ1-2, with a tentative D call TRBD1 (5 bases). Sequencing used peripheral blood. The CDR3 protein is CASSSGGDNYGYTF. In nucleotides, the CDR3 is TGTGCCAGCAGTTCCGGAGGGGATAACTATGGCTACACCTTC.